This passage covers 27 T cell receptor beta chains from one sample sequenced in a study of blood T cell repertoires in COVID-19. Clones were read by immunoSEQ multiplex PCR, and TCRdb kept only the in-frame ones, dropping some. The table has about 110,000 clones, 65% to 80% seen once. The sample taken for sequencing was peripheral blood. Every receptor here comes from a woman in her thirties or forties with acute or convalescent COVID-19.

In its sample, this clone was seen a few times. This rearrangement joins TRBV29-1 to TRBJ1-5, with 9 bases aligning to TRBD1. This CDR3 has 16 residues. Trimming at V came to 7 bases and at J to 2 bases, leaving 12 bases not matched to a gene. CDR1 is SQVTM and CDR2 is ANQGSEA in the germline V gene. The CDR3 is CSGSDRGRCGNQPQHF. The CDR3 DNA reads as TGCAGCGGATCGGACAGGGGAAGGTGTGGCAATCAGCCCCAGCATTTT.

The chain has TRBV7-8 and TRBJ2-5; the match to TRBD1 covers 7 bases. Germline V gene lookup returns CDR1 SGHVS and CDR2 FQNEAQ. With V trimmed by 5 bases and J by 2 bases, 8 bases remained unmatched. The CDR3 spans 15 residues. The CDR3 bases are TGTGCCAGCAGCCCCGGGACAGTGAGACAAGAGACCCAGTACTTC. Its translation: CASSPGTVRQETQYF.

This clone showed up just a few times. The genes are TRBV27 and TRBJ2-7; a possible D gene is TRBD1 (5 bases). Trimming shortened V by 1 base and J by 1 base, and 14 bases separated the two germline ends. Germline CDR1 reads MNHEY; CDR2 reads SMNVEV (reference sequence). The CDR3 runs to 16 residues. Here the CDR3 reads CASSLFWGPSSYEQYF. CDR3 DNA: TGTGCCAGCAGTTTATTCTGGGGCCCGTCGTCCTACGAGCAGTACTTC.

The J gene is TRBJ1-4, the V gene TRBV7-2; 9 bases agree with TRBD1. The CDR3 runs 16 residues. CDR1 is SGHTA and CDR2 is FQGNSA in the germline V gene. V lost 4 bases, J lost 8 bases, and 11 bases stayed unmatched. CDR3 DNA: TGTGCCAGCAGCTGGAGACAGGGGGGTGGAGTGGAAAAACTGTTTTTT. Encoded protein: CASSWRQGGGVEKLFF.

The table lists this clone with a few counts. V gene TRBV10-3 combines with J gene TRBJ1-1; D is ambiguous. The germline gives CDR1 ENHRY, CDR2 SYGVKD. The V end lost 3 bases, the J end lost 4 bases, and 15 bases lay between the germline ends. The CDR3 is 15 amino acids. Written as DNA, the CDR3 is TGTGCCATCAGTGATTTGACTAGTGGGAGCACTGAAGCTTTCTTT. Its protein product is CAISDLTSGSTEAFF.

The chain joins TRBV3-1 (or the pseudogene TRBV3-2) to TRBJ2-1; 10 nucleotides line up with TRBD2. CDR1 is LGHDT and CDR2 is YNNKEL in the germline V gene (reference sequence). The ends lost 4 bases at V and 5 bases at J; junction bases unmatched: 8. This CDR3 has 16 residues. As DNA, the CDR3 is TGTGCCAGCAGCCCCAGGTCTAGCGGGGGTAACAATGAGCAGTTCTTC. It specifies CASSPRSSGGNNEQFF.

The chain has TRBV7-2 and TRBJ1-4; 10 nucleotides agree with TRBD1. The germline CDR1 and CDR2 sequences are SGHTA and FQGNSA. CDR3 length equals 17 residues. The V and J ends lost 1 base and 5 bases, in that order; junction bases with no gene match: 7. CDR3 sequence reads: CASSLGGTGVSNEKLFF. Written as DNA, the CDR3 is TGTGCCAGCAGCTTAGGGGGGACAGGGGTGTCGAATGAAAAACTGTTTTTT.

This clone has a handful of counts. The rearrangement joins TRBV3-1 (or the pseudogene TRBV3-2) to TRBJ2-7; D is possibly TRBD2 (5 bases). V was cut by 7 bases and J by 2 bases, with 6 bases left in between. The CDR3 loop spans 11 amino acids. The germline V gene encodes CDR1 LGHDT and CDR2 YNNKEL (reference sequence). CDR3 region: CASTGAYEQYF. The CDR3 DNA reads TGTGCCAGCACCGGGGCCTACGAGCAGTACTTC.

This clone has just a few counts. The chain carries TRBV2 and TRBJ2-4; tentatively, D is TRBD1 (5 bases). This CDR3 region has 12 residues. Trimming left V 5 bases short and J 8 bases short, with 10 bases between. Germline V gene data show CDR1 as SNHLY and CDR2 as FYNNEI. The CDR3 DNA is TGTGCCAGCAGTATTCAGGGTGACATTCAGTACTTC. It encodes CASSIQGDIQYF.

This clone was observed a handful of times. This chain joins TRBV7-2 and TRBJ2-3; 7 bases are a match to TRBD2. The V segment lost 5 bases and the J segment 2 bases; nucleotides outside the gene matches: 4. Germline V gene data show CDR1 as SGHTA and CDR2 as FQGNSA. The CDR3 sequence is 14 residues long. CDR3 sequence (DNA): TGTGCCAGCAGCCAGCGGGGTCCCACAGATACGCAGTATTTT. Translating gives CASSQRGPTDTQYF.

This sequence joins TRBV5-8 and TRBJ2-7; maybe TRBD1 (6 bases). V was shortened by 0 bases and J by 4 bases, with 14 bases between the two germline ends. The CDR3 totals 15 residues. Germline-derived CDR1 and CDR2 are SGHTS and YDEGEE. The CDR3 sequence: CASSLETGVGYEQYF. The CDR3 bases are TGTGCCAGCAGCTTGGAGACAGGAGTTGGGTACGAGCAGTACTTC.

The V call is TRBV24-1, the J call TRBJ2-7; TRBD1 is a possible D gene (6 bases). The V end lost 3 bases, the J end lost 1 base, and 15 bases lay between the germline ends. There are 16 residues in the CDR3. CDR1 is KGHDR and CDR2 is SFDVKD in the germline V gene. The CDR3 is CATSDARVGQSYEQYF. In DNA, the CDR3 is TGTGCCACCAGTGATGCCCGAGTCGGACAGTCCTACGAGCAGTACTTC.

A few counts support this clone. The chain combines TRBV10-2 with TRBJ1-6, with D perhaps matching TRBD1 (5 bases). V lost 5 bases and J 6 bases, leaving 8 bases between the germline ends. This CDR3 is 13 amino acids long. The germline gives CDR1 WSHSY, CDR2 SAAADI. The DNA of the CDR3 is TGCGCCAGCAGTCGACAGATTAATTCACCCCTCCACTTT. As protein: CASSRQINSPLHF.

The chain employs TRBV28 and TRBJ1-2; the D gene is possibly TRBD1 (5 bases). This CDR3 spans 15 amino acids. Germline-derived CDR1 and CDR2 are MDHEN and SYDVKM. Trimming shortened V by 5 bases and J by 4 bases, and 17 bases separated the two germline ends. The CDR3 reads CASSPTYRIPYGYTF. In DNA form, the CDR3 reads TGTGCCAGCAGTCCAACATACAGGATCCCCTATGGCTACACCTTC.

V is TRBV9 and J is TRBJ2-2, with D perhaps matching TRBD1 (5 bases). The V gene lost 0 bases and the J gene lost 0 bases, with 12 bases spanning the gap. In germline, CDR1 is SGDLS, CDR2 YYNGEE. This CDR3 region has 17 residues. CDR3 region: CASSVAPGSANTGELFF. CDR3 bases: TGTGCCAGCAGCGTAGCTCCAGGGTCCGCGAACACCGGGGAGCTGTTTTTT.

The CDR3 bases are TGTGCCAGCAGCCAAGCTCGGACAGGGGAGGGAAGGAATGGCTACACCTTC. This sequence encodes CASSQARTGEGRNGYTF. The V gene is TRBV4-2, the J gene TRBJ1-2; 9 positions match TRBD1. V dropped 1 base and J dropped 6; count of bases not matched to a gene: 12. Per germline, CDR1 LGHNA and CDR2 YNFKEQ. The CDR3 is 17 residues long.

The rearrangement links TRBV7-3 to TRBJ2-1; TRBD2 agrees at 13 bases. Germline trimming cut 4 bases from V and 5 bases from J; bases unmatched to any gene: 5. The germline CDR1 and CDR2 sequences are SGHTA and FQGTGA. CDR3 length: 16 residues. The CDR3 sequence: CASSSSGTSGDNEQFF. CDR3 coding DNA: TGTGCCAGCAGCTCGTCCGGGACTAGCGGGGACAATGAGCAGTTCTTC.

This chain links TRBV5-1 with TRBJ1-1; D gene ambiguous. The V gene lost 0 bases and the J gene lost 0 bases, with 6 bases spanning the gap. Germline-derived CDR1 and CDR2 are SGHRS and YFSETQ. This CDR3 is built from 14 residues. CDR3 DNA: TGCGCCAGCAGCTTGGGGTCAGTGAACACTGAAGCTTTCTTT. Its protein is CASSLGSVNTEAFF.

The sample holds a few counts of this clone. The V and J genes are TRBV30 and TRBJ2-7; 12 positions match TRBD2. This CDR3 is 15 amino acids long. J lost 3 bases, V lost 0 bases, and 3 bases had no gene match. Germline-derived CDR1 and CDR2 are GTSNPN and SVGIG (reference sequence). CDR3 sequence: CAWSVVTSGGYEQYF. CDR3 bases: TGTGCCTGGAGTGTAGTGACTAGCGGGGGCTACGAGCAGTACTTC.

This clone has only a few counts. V is TRBV7-8 and J is TRBJ2-1, with D uncertain. Trimming stripped 2 bases from V and 8 bases from J, with 7 bases between. This CDR3 spans 12 amino acids. The germline CDR1 and CDR2 sequences are SGHVS and FQNEAQ. Here the CDR3 reads CASSLSFHEQFF. The CDR3 nucleotides are TGTGCCAGCAGCTTATCTTTCCATGAGCAGTTCTTC.

This chain joins TRBV4-1 and TRBJ2-7; D not certain. The germline V gene has CDR1 MGHRA and CDR2 YSYEKL. V was clipped by 1 base and J by 0 bases, with 10 bases between them. This CDR3 has 15 amino acids. CDR3 amino acids: CASSQGSTRSYEQYF. The CDR3 DNA sequence: TGCGCCAGCAGCCAAGGAAGCACCCGCTCCTACGAGCAGTACTTC.

This clone was seen only a few times. The chain has TRBV5-1 and TRBJ2-7, with TRBD2 identical over 12 bases. This CDR3 is built from 16 residues. In germline, CDR1 is SGHRS, CDR2 YFSETQ. V lost 4 bases, J lost 2 bases, and 7 bases stayed unmatched. Written as DNA, the CDR3 is TGCGCCAGCAGCCGTACTAGCGGGGGGTCCACCTACGAGCAGTACTTC. It yields the protein CASSRTSGGSTYEQYF.

This rearrangement joins TRBV7-8 to TRBJ2-2, with D tentatively TRBD1 (6 bases). Between the trimmed V and J ends, which lost 4 bases and 4 bases, there was a span of 16 bases. Germline values: CDR1 SGHVS, CDR2 FQNEAQ. The CDR3 runs 16 residues. The CDR3 DNA reads TGTGCCAGCAGCTCGGAACAGGGTGGTAGCACCGGGGAGCTGTTTTTT. This sequence encodes CASSSEQGGSTGELFF.

The chain couples TRBV14 to TRBJ2-6; possible D gene TRBD2, 6 bases. The CDR3 runs to 20 residues. Germline assignment: CDR1 SGHDN and CDR2 FVKESK. The V end lost 1 base, the J end lost 0 bases, and 19 bases lay between the germline ends. CDR3: CASSQGWVGGRASGANVLTF. The CDR3 coding sequence is TGTGCCAGCAGCCAAGGATGGGTGGGGGGAAGGGCCTCTGGGGCCAACGTCCTGACTTTC.

This clone has more than one count but fewer than ten. This CDR3 is also generated by other DNA sequences in the sample. This chain uses TRBV2 with TRBJ1-2; weak D call: TRBD1 (5 bases). Trimming took off 4 bases at V and 8 bases at J, with 11 bases between the two ends. The CDR3 runs to 12 residues. The germline CDR1 and CDR2 sequences are SNHLY and FYNNEI. The DNA for the CDR3 is TGTGCCAGCAGTGCGGACATCCACGGCTACACCTTC. It translates to CASSADIHGYTF.

About this clone itself: A read error may account for a junction end that differs from germline. The chain links TRBV11-3 to TRBJ2-1; 7 nucleotides line up with TRBD2. The CDR3 totals 13 residues. CDR1 is SGHNT, CDR2 YENEEA, per germline. The CDR3 DNA reads as TGTGCCAGCAGTTTAGAGGGAGGGGATGAGCAGTTCTTC. Its translation: CASSLEGGDEQFF.

This sequence joins TRBV6-5 and TRBJ2-1, with D uncertain. Trimming cost V 2 bases and J 9 bases, with 8 bases left between them. CDR1 is MNHEY and CDR2 is SVGAGI in the germline V gene. This CDR3 contains 12 residues. The CDR3 DNA is TGTGCCAGCAGTTACCGCGGCGGTGAGCAGTTCTTC. This translates into CASSYRGGEQFF.